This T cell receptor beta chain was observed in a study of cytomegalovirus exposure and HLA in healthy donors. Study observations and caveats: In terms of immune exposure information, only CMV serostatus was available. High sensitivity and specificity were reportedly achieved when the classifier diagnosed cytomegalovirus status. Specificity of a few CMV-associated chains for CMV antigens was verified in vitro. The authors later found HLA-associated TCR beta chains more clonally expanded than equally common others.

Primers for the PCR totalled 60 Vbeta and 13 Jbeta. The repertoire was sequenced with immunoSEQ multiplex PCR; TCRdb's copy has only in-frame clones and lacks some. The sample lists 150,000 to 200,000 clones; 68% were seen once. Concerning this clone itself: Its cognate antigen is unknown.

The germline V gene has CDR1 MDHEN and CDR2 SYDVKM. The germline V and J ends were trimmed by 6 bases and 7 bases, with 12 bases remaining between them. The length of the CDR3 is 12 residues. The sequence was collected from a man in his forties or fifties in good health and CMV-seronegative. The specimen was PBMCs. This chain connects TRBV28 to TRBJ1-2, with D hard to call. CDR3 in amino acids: CASSYLKTGYTF. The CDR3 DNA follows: TGTGCCAGCAGCTACCTAAAAACTGGCTACACCTTC.